The clone carrying this TCR beta chain has a single count. The CDR3 extends over 12 amino acids. V lost 3 bases to trimming and J lost 2 bases, with 5 bases between them. Germline V gene sequence: CDR1 SNHLY, CDR2 FYNNEI. This sample is drawn from a study of blood T cell repertoires in COVID-19. Looking at the study overall: The cDNA or gDNA used as material had been derived from T cells, B-cell-depleted T cells, or PBMCs.

Some clones are missing from TCRdb's copy, which holds only in-frame ones; the method was immunoSEQ multiplex PCR. The profile shows 150,000 or so clones, about nine tenths of them singletons. This sequence joins TRBV2 and TRBJ2-7; D is undetermined. The clonotype was recovered from a man aged 60-69 years with active or convalescent COVID-19. The sequencing sample was made of peripheral blood. In DNA, the CDR3 is TGTGCCAGCAGTGATAGTACCTACGAGCAGTACTTC. Its protein is CASSDSTYEQYF.